These T cell receptor beta chains were read from a single sample in a study of cytotoxic CD8 clonotypes in ibrutinib-treated CLL. Sequenced by immunoSEQ multiplex PCR; TCRdb stores in-frame clones only, minus some. The sample yields more than 300,000 clones, just under 80% seen once. The sequences come from PBMCs, collected before ibrutinib treatment. The receptors were sampled from a human donor with chronic lymphocytic leukemia. The CDR3 runs from the conserved cysteine through the conserved F or W. Fields, in order: D gene, V gene, J gene, clone size, CDR3 DNA, CDR3 protein. D genes are given only for firm matches. A clone size is listed for some rows: how often the clone was seen (once, few, many), or a class if it is expanded.

>.|TRBV2|TRBJ2-5|.
TGTGCCAGCAGGAACGATCGCTTGGCAGGGAGTGAGACCCAGTACTTC
CASRNDRLAGSETQYF
>.|TRBV20-1|TRBJ2-3|.
TGCAGTGCTAGTTTTGGGGATACGCAGTATTTT
CSASFGDTQYF
>.|TRBV30|TRBJ2-7|.
TGTGCCTGGAGTGTAATTCCTCCGGCCTACGAGCAGTACTTC
CAWSVIPPAYEQYF
>.|TRBV7-9|TRBJ1-5|few
TGTGCCAGCAGCCTTCTTTCCAATCAGCCCCAGCATTTT
CASSLLSNQPQHF
>.|TRBV25-1|TRBJ2-7|.
TGTGCCAGCAGTGAATACGACGACGAGCAGTACTTC
CASSEYDDEQYF
>TRBD2|TRBV15|TRBJ2-1|once
TGTGCCACCAGCCCCGTTTCCATGCTAGCGGGAGCCTACAATGAGCAGTTCTTC
CATSPVSMLAGAYNEQFF
>.|TRBV5-6|TRBJ2-1|.
TGTGCCAGCAGCTCCCCCGGGACTGTCTACAATGAGCAGTTCTTC
CASSSPGTVYNEQFF
>.|TRBV9|TRBJ2-1|.
TGTGCCAGCAGCGCCCCCGGGACACACAATGAGCAGTTCTTC
CASSAPGTHNEQFF
>.|TRBV7-9|TRBJ2-1|.
TGTGCCAGCAGCTTCCCCCTCGACGGAATTAAGGAGCAGTTCTTC
CASSFPLDGIKEQFF
>TRBD1|TRBV27|TRBJ1-6|.
TGTGCCAGCAGTTTCTGGACAGGGGCTAATTCACCCCTCCACTTT
CASSFWTGANSPLHF
>TRBD2|TRBV30|TRBJ2-3|.
TGTGCCTGGAGTCTGGGACTAGCGGGAATCACAGATACGCAGTATTTT
CAWSLGLAGITDTQYF
>.|TRBV4-3|TRBJ2-1|.
TGCGCCAGCAGCCAAGATGGCTCCGGGTCGGCGTTCTACAATGAGCAGTTCTTC
CASSQDGSGSAFYNEQFF
>TRBD2|TRBV5-1|TRBJ2-1|.
TGCGCCAGCAGCTTAAACCCCGGGACTAGCGGGAGTTGGGGTGGAATCTTC
CASSLNPGTSGSWGGIF
>.|TRBV7-8|TRBJ1-2|.
TGTGCCAGCAGCTTAAGTAGCGTGGGAAGAGCCTATGGCTACACCTTC
CASSLSSVGRAYGYTF
>TRBD2|TRBV11-3|TRBJ2-4|.
TGTGCCAGCAGCTACATGGGGAGGGCCGCGAAAAACATTCAGTACTTC
CASSYMGRAAKNIQYF
>.|TRBV5-4|TRBJ2-7|.
TGTGCCAGCAGCTTGGGCGGATACTACGAGCAGTACTTC
CASSLGGYYEQYF